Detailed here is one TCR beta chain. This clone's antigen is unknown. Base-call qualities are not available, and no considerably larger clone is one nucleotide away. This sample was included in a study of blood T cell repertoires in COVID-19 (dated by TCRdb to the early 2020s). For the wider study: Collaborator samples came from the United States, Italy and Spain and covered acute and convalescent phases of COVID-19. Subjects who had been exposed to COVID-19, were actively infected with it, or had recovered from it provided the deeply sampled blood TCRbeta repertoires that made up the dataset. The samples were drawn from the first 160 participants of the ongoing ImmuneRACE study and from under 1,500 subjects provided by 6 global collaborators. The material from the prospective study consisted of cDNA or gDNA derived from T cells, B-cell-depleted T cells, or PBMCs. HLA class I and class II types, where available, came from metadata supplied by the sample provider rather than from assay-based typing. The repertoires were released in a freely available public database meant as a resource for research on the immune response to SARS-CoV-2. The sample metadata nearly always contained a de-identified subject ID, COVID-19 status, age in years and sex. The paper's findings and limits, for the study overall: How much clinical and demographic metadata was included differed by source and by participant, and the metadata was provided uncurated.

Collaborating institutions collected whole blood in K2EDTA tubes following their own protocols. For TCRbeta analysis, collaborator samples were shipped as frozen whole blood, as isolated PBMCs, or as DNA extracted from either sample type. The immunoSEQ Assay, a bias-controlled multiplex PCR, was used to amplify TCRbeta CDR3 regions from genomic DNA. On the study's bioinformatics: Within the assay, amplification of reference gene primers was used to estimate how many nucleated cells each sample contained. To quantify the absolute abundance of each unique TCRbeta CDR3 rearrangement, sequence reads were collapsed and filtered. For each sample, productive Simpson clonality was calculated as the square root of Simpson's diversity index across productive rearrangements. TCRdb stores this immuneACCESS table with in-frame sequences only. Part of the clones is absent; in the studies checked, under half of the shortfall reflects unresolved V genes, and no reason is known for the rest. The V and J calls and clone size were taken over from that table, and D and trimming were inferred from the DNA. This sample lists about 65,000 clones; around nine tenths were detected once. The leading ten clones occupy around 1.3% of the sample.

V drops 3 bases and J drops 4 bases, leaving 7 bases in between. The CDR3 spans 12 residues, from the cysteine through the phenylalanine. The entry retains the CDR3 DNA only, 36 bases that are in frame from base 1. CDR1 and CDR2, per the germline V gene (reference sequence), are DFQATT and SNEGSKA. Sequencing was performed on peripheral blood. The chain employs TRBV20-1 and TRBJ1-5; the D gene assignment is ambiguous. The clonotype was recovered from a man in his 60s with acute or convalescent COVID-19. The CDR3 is CSASRGNQPQHF. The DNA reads TGCAGTGCTAGTCGCGGGAATCAGCCCCAGCATTTT.